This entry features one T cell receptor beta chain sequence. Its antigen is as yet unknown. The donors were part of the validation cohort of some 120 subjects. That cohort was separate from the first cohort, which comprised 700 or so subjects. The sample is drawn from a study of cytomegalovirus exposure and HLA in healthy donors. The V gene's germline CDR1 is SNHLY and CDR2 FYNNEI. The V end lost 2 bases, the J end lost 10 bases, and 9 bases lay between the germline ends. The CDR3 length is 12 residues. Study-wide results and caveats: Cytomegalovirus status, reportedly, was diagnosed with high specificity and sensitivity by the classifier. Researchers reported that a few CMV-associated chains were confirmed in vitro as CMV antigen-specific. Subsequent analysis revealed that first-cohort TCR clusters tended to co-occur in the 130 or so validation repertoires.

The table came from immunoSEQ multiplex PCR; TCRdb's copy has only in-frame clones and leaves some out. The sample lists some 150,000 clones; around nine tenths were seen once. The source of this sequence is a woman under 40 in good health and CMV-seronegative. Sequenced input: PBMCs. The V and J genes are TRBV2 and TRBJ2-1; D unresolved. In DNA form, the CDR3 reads TGTGCCAGCAGTGAATTCGACTCCGAGCAGTTCTTC. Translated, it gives CASSEFDSEQFF.